The 17 T cell receptor beta chains reported below all come from one sample, sequenced in a study of T cells after yellow fever vaccination. TCRdb re-called the 5' RACE reads through MiXCR, storing one row per CDR3 protein. This table has about 550,000 distinct CDR3 sequences, over 15% appearing once. Sample: PBMCs, taken 15 days after the yellow fever booster vaccination. These receptors came from a man aged 25 to 40 who received the YFV17D yellow fever vaccine.

This chain connects TRBV7-2 to TRBJ2-3, with D unclear. The CDR3 is made up of 12 amino acids. Trimming cost V 3 bases and J 12 bases, with 13 bases left between them. Germline loops: CDR1 SGHTA, CDR2 FQGNSA. CDR3 in amino acids: CASSFGQDPQYF. Here the CDR3 DNA reads TGTGCCAGCAGCTTTGGGCAGGACCCTCAGTATTTT.

The chain employs TRBV7-2 and TRBJ2-2, with D maybe TRBD2 (5 bases). V lost 5 bases and J 7 bases, leaving 14 bases between the germline ends. The CDR3 loop spans 14 amino acids. Per germline, CDR1 SGHTA and CDR2 FQGNSA. CDR3 sequence: CASSPLRGSGELFF. CDR3 coding DNA: TGTGCCAGCAGCCCCCTCCGTGGGAGCGGGGAGCTGTTTTTT.

This clonotype was seen ten or more times. The V and J genes are TRBV18 and TRBJ2-7, with 10 positions matching TRBD2. The CDR3 spans 13 residues. Trimming at V came to 3 bases and at J to 7 bases, leaving 3 bases not matched to a gene. CDR1 and CDR2 (germline): KGHSH, LQKENI. CDR3 DNA sequence: TGTGCCAGCTCACCTCTAGCGGGAGAGGAGCAGTACTTC. It is translated as CASSPLAGEEQYF. Variable domain in full (rest from reference TRBV18 and TRBJ2-7): NAGVMQNPRHLVRRRGQEARLRCSPMKGHSHVYWYRQLPEEGLKFMVYLQKENIIDESGMPKERFSAEFPKEGPSILRIQQVVRGDSAAYFCASSPLAGEEQYFGPGTRLTVT.

In regard to this clonotype: The CDR3 does not close with the conserved phenylalanine or tryptophan, likely indicating a read error. The rearrangement uses TRBV14 and TRBJ2-1; maybe TRBD1 (5 bases). The CDR3 extends over 11 amino acids. CDR1 and CDR2 (germline): SGHDN, FVKESK. The germline V and J ends were trimmed by 6 bases and 10 bases, with 10 bases remaining between them. The CDR3 protein is CASSRNREQFL. The CDR3 DNA reads as TGTGCCAGCAGTCGAAACAGGGAGCAGTTCCTC.

The chain uses TRBV6-2 or TRBV6-3 and TRBJ2-3; unclear D gene. Trimming left V 4 bases short and J 7 bases short, with 6 bases between. CDR1 is MNHEY, CDR2 SVGEGT, per germline. The CDR3 consists of 11 residues. The CDR3 region is CASSFGNTQYF. In DNA, the CDR3 is TGTGCCAGCAGTTTTGGGAATACGCAGTATTTT.

The CDR3 is CSVEGQGMAETQYF. The DNA of the CDR3 is TGCAGCGTGGAGGGACAGGGCATGGCGGAGACCCAGTACTTC. The V gene is TRBV29-1, the J gene TRBJ2-5; 9 nucleotides align to TRBD1. J lost 5 bases, V lost 6 bases, and 10 bases had no gene match. From germline, CDR1 is SQVTM and CDR2 ANQGSEA. The CDR3 loop spans 14 amino acids.

V usage is TRBV7-2 and J usage is TRBJ2-1, with 12 bases identical to TRBD2. CDR1 and CDR2 from the germline V gene are SGHTA and FQGNSA. This CDR3 has 15 residues. The V segment lost 3 bases and the J segment 6 bases; nucleotides outside the gene matches: 3. The CDR3 DNA reads as TGTGCCAGCAGCTTGACTAGCGGGAGTTTCAATGAGCAGTTCTTC. This gives the protein CASSLTSGSFNEQFF. Based on the CDR3 plus reference TRBV7-2 and TRBJ2-1, the full variable domain is GAGVSQSPSNKVTEKGKDVELRCDPISGHTALYWYRQSLGQGLEFLIYFQGNSAPDKSGLPSDRFSAERTGGSVSTLTIQRTQQEDSAVYLCASSLTSGSFNEQFFGPGTRLTVL.

This clonotype showed up just a few times. The genes are TRBV12-3 or TRBV12-4 and TRBJ2-3; possible D gene TRBD1, 6 bases. V was trimmed by 6 bases and J by 6 bases, leaving 13 bases between them. The CDR3 has 13 amino acids. CDR3 sequence reads: CASSWQGLDTQYF. CDR3 DNA: TGTGCCAGCAGCTGGCAGGGGCTCGATACGCAGTATTTT.

This clonotype was seen a few times. This chain joins TRBV20-1 and TRBJ2-3; the D gene is possibly TRBD2 (5 bases). Germline CDR1 is DFQATT and CDR2 is SNEGSKA (reference sequence). The CDR3 sequence is 15 residues long. Trimming pared 3 bases from V and 2 bases from J, leaving 15 bases between. The CDR3, as DNA: TGCAGTGCTAGTCGGGGTAGCAGGACCACAGATACGCAGTATTTT. Translated, it gives CSASRGSRTTDTQYF.

V is TRBV23-1 and J is TRBJ2-6; TRBD1 matches 7 bases. TRBV23-1 counts as an open reading frame of uncertain function. The CDR3 has 16 residues. V lost 6 bases, J lost 0 bases, and 5 bases stayed unmatched. The CDR3 DNA reads as TGCGCCAGCAGGACAGGGCTTCCCTCTGGGGCCAACGTCCTGACTTTC. It is translated as CASRTGLPSGANVLTF.

The chain employs TRBV4-2 and TRBJ2-7; D is uncertain. CDR3 size: 15 residues. Trimming took off 0 bases at V and 6 bases at J, with 15 bases between the two ends. In germline, CDR1 is LGHNA, CDR2 YNFKEQ. For the CDR3, the DNA is TGTGCCAGCAGCCAAGATCCCTTCCAGTTCGCCGAGCAGTACTTC. As protein: CASSQDPFQFAEQYF.

The chain combines TRBV10-3 with TRBJ2-3; tentatively, D is TRBD1 (5 bases). Per the germline V gene, CDR1 is ENHRY and CDR2 is SYGVKD. Trimming shortened V by 1 base and J by 3 bases, and 8 bases separated the two germline ends. This CDR3 has 14 amino acids. CDR3 region: CAISELSGTDTQYF. Here the CDR3 DNA reads TGTGCCATCAGTGAGTTGTCAGGGACAGATACGCAGTATTTT.

The chain combines TRBV12-3 or TRBV12-4 with TRBJ2-5; D gene ambiguous. The CDR3 covers 14 residues. Trimming pared 8 bases from V and 9 bases from J, leaving 22 bases between. CDR3 nucleotides: TGTGCCAGCCTGTCCCAAGGCTCCGGATGGGCCCAGTACTTC. It is translated as CASLSQGSGWAQYF.

This clonotype turned up a few times. The CDR3 protein is CASSLARAGAGTDTQYF. CDR3 nucleotide sequence: TGTGCCAGCAGCTTAGCGAGGGCGGGAGCTGGCACAGATACGCAGTATTTT. The rearrangement joins TRBV7-2 to TRBJ2-3; 7 nucleotides line up with TRBD2. Trimming at V came to 0 bases and at J to 1 base, leaving 7 bases not matched to a gene. The germline CDR1 and CDR2 sequences are SGHTA and FQGNSA. The CDR3 contains 17 residues.

This clonotype was picked up a small number of times. The rearrangement joins TRBV27 to TRBJ1-1; D gene uncertain. Germline V gives CDR1 MNHEY, CDR2 SMNVEV (reference sequence). Trimming took 7 bases from V and 0 from J, leaving 9 bases between them. The CDR3 runs to 13 residues. The CDR3 nucleotides are TGTGCCAGCATCCCCCTGATGAACACTGAAGCTTTCTTT. Amino acid sequence: CASIPLMNTEAFF.

This chain connects TRBV12-5 to TRBJ2-7; the match to TRBD2 covers 7 bases. Germline V lookup: CDR1 LGHNT, CDR2 FRNRAP. With V trimmed by 0 bases and J by 3 bases, 11 bases remained unmatched. There are 17 residues in the CDR3. For the CDR3, the DNA is TGTGCTAGTGGTTTGGTACGACGGGAGGACCCATTCTACGAGCAGTACTTC. Translated: CASGLVRREDPFYEQYF.

The rearrangement uses TRBV4-3 and TRBJ2-2; D may match TRBD1 or TRBD2 (7 bases each). The germline gives CDR1 LGHNA, CDR2 YSLEER. The CDR3 sequence is 14 residues long. V lost 3 bases and J 5 bases, leaving 10 bases between the germline ends. The CDR3 protein is CASSHRGGTGELFF. CDR3 coding DNA: TGCGCCAGCAGCCACAGGGGGGGGACCGGGGAGCTGTTTTTT.